Listed here are 3 T cell receptor beta chains from one sample, sequenced in a study of blood T cell repertoires in COVID-19. The assay was immunoSEQ multiplex PCR, and TCRdb's table has in-frame clones only and misses some. The sample holds 150,000 to 200,000 clones, roughly three quarters seen once. The sequenced sample consisted of peripheral blood. The receptor set was obtained from a middle-aged woman with COVID-19, enrolled during active disease.

This chain links TRBV30 with TRBJ2-1; weak D call: TRBD2 (6 bases). The CDR3 sequence is 14 residues long. The ends were cut back, 4 bases at V and 6 bases at J, with 16 bases in the middle. Germline CDR1 is GTSNPN and CDR2 is SVGIG (reference sequence). The CDR3 DNA reads as TGTGCCTGGAACAATTTTCGGAGGGGCAATGAGCAGTTCTTC. This codes for CAWNNFRRGNEQFF.

The gene calls are TRBV19 and TRBJ1-5; D is undetermined. The V end lost 3 bases, the J end lost 2 bases, and 17 bases lay between the germline ends. Germline V gives CDR1 LNHDA, CDR2 SQIVND (reference sequence). CDR3 length: 17 residues. The CDR3 here is CASSITAPGLGNQPQHF. CDR3 sequence (DNA): TGTGCCAGTAGTATTACCGCTCCTGGGCTTGGCAATCAGCCCCAGCATTTT.

J is TRBJ2-2 and V is TRBV7-2; tentatively, D is TRBD2 (6 bases). This CDR3 comprises 14 residues. The V end lost 7 bases, the J end lost 2 bases, and 11 bases lay between the germline ends. Germline CDR1 SGHTA, CDR2 FQGNSA. The CDR3 spells CASTAGTNTGELFF. The CDR3 nucleotides are TGTGCCAGCACCGCCGGGACTAACACCGGGGAGCTGTTTTTT.